The next 30 T cell receptor beta chains were all read from a single sample in a study of blood T cell repertoires in COVID-19. Profiled with immunoSEQ multiplex PCR; TCRdb holds only in-frame clones, not every one. The data show fewer than 65,000 clones, 90% to 95% seen once. The sequencing sample was made of peripheral blood. These receptor sequences come from a man aged 45-60 years with acute or convalescent COVID-19.

V usage is TRBV5-1 and J usage is TRBJ2-5, with 10 positions matching TRBD2. Per germline, CDR1 SGHRS and CDR2 YFSETQ. V lost 5 bases and J lost 7; bases outside the gene matches: 11. This CDR3 spans 15 amino acids. The CDR3 here is CASRAGTSEIWTQYF. In DNA, the CDR3 is TGCGCCAGCAGGGCCGGGACTAGCGAGATCTGGACCCAGTACTTC. Full variable domain (outside the CDR3, taken from reference TRBV5-1 and TRBJ2-5): KAGVTQTPRYLIKTRGQQVTLSCSPISGHRSVSWYQQTPGQGLQFLFEYFSETQRNKGNFPGRFSGRQFSNSRSEMNVSTLELGDSALYLCASRAGTSEIWTQYFGPGTRLLVL.

V is TRBV4-1 and J is TRBJ2-3; D is ambiguous. Germline-derived CDR1 and CDR2 are MGHRA and YSYEKL. The ends were cut back, 1 base at V and 0 bases at J, with 5 bases in the middle. There are 14 residues in the CDR3. The CDR3 coding sequence is TGCGCCAGCAGCCAAGGAACTAGCACAGATACGCAGTATTTT. Amino acids: CASSQGTSTDTQYF.

The chain couples TRBV30 to TRBJ1-5, with TRBD1 identical over 7 bases. With 4 bases clipped from V and 6 bases from J, the junction kept 3 bases outside the gene matches. Germline V CDR1 and CDR2: GTSNPN, SVGIG (reference sequence). The CDR3 spans 12 residues. The CDR3 here is CAWNRDSQPQHF. CDR3 in DNA: TGTGCCTGGAATAGGGACAGTCAGCCCCAGCATTTT. Together with reference TRBV30 and TRBJ1-5, the CDR3 gives the full variable domain: SQTIHQWPATLVQPVGSPLSLECTVEGTSNPNLYWYRQAAGRGLQLLFYSVGIGQISSEVPQNLSASRPQDRQFILSSKKLLLSDSGFYLCAWNRDSQPQHFGDGTRLSIL.

The chain is built from TRBV4-1 and TRBJ2-7, with 7 nucleotides matching TRBD2. Germline values: CDR1 MGHRA, CDR2 YSYEKL. With 2 bases clipped from V and 1 base from J, the junction kept 5 bases outside the gene matches. The CDR3 sequence is 15 residues long. The CDR3 reads CASSQTSAGSYEQYF. The CDR3 region has the DNA TGCGCCAGCAGCCAAACTAGCGCAGGTTCCTACGAGCAGTACTTC.

The chain couples TRBV16 to TRBJ2-2; TRBD2 is a possible D gene (5 bases). In germline, CDR1 is KGHSY, CDR2 FQNENV. Trimming removed 4 bases from V and 0 bases from J, with 9 bases in between. The CDR3 loop spans 15 amino acids. CDR3: CASSRHGANTGELFF. In DNA form, the CDR3 reads TGTGCCAGCAGCCGCCACGGGGCGAACACCGGGGAGCTGTTTTTT.

The chain recombines TRBV29-1 with TRBJ2-7; D may be TRBD1 (6 bases). The CDR3 consists of 15 residues. Deletions cut 3 bases from V and 6 bases from J, with 21 bases between. Germline V lookup: CDR1 SQVTM, CDR2 ANQGSEA. The CDR3 nucleotides read TGCAGCGTTGACTCACAGGGTAAGCGCGGGTTCGAGCAGTACTTC. It codes for CSVDSQGKRGFEQYF.

This chain joins TRBV2 and TRBJ1-1, with TRBD1 as a possible D gene (5 bases). The CDR3 extends over 15 amino acids. Germline loops: CDR1 SNHLY, CDR2 FYNNEI. V dropped 6 bases and J dropped 1 base, with 15 bases sitting between them. This CDR3 reads CASSWGNNPNTEAFF. The DNA of the CDR3 is TGTGCCAGCAGCTGGGGCAACAACCCGAACACTGAAGCTTTCTTT.

The chain has TRBV30 and TRBJ2-1; perhaps TRBD2 as D (6 bases). The CDR3 sequence is 14 residues long. Germline lookup yields CDR1 GTSNPN and CDR2 SVGIG (reference sequence). V lost 0 bases and J 12 bases, leaving 18 bases between the germline ends. The chain's CDR3 is CAWSVSGVATAQFF. DNA of the CDR3: TGTGCCTGGAGTGTATCGGGGGTCGCTACAGCGCAGTTCTTC.

This chain connects TRBV28 to TRBJ1-1; 9 nucleotides match TRBD1. The CDR3 runs 12 residues. The junction had 4 bases not matched to a gene; V was cut back by 6 bases and J by 8 bases. Germline V gives CDR1 MDHEN, CDR2 SYDVKM. CDR3 in amino acids: CASRTQGAEAFF. Written as DNA, the CDR3 is TGTGCCAGCAGAACACAGGGGGCGGAAGCTTTCTTT.

The gene calls are TRBV27 and TRBJ1-1, with 7 positions matching TRBD1. Germline V gene lookup returns CDR1 MNHEY and CDR2 SMNVEV (reference sequence). The CDR3 runs 14 residues. V was clipped by 7 bases and J by 0 bases; unmatched bases: 5. DNA for the CDR3: TGTGCCAGCACCCCGACAGGGCTGAACACTGAAGCTTTCTTT. Amino acid sequence: CASTPTGLNTEAFF.

The chain couples TRBV3-1 (or the pseudogene TRBV3-2) to TRBJ1-2; 7 nucleotides agree with TRBD1. The CDR3 runs to 16 residues. Germline values: CDR1 LGHDT, CDR2 YNNKEL (reference sequence). V lost 2 bases and J lost 4; bases outside the gene matches: 10. The CDR3 sequence is CASSQSTTGTAYGYTF. DNA of the CDR3: TGTGCCAGCAGCCAATCGACCACCGGGACAGCCTATGGCTACACCTTC.

The chain joins TRBV23-1 to TRBJ2-5; TRBD2 agrees at 10 bases. TRBV23-1 is recorded as an ORF, its role being uncertain. The CDR3 length is 18 residues. Trimming at V came to 8 bases and at J to 4 bases, leaving 19 bases not matched to a gene. The CDR3 DNA reads TGCGCCAGCGCTGACGAGGATCCTAGCGGGAGTTCTCTAGAGACCCAGTACTTC. Protein sequence: CASADEDPSGSSLETQYF.

This sequence joins TRBV11-2 and TRBJ1-3; D is ambiguous. The germline V gene has CDR1 SGHAT and CDR2 FQNNGV. The CDR3 spans 12 residues. The V end was cut by 9 bases, the J end by 2 bases, with 8 bases between. This chain's CDR3 is CASPIPGNTIYF. DNA for the CDR3: TGTGCCAGTCCTATTCCTGGAAACACCATATATTTT.

This CDR3 is CASSSGAGNQPQHF. CDR3 nucleotide sequence: TGTGCCAGCAGTTCAGGGGCCGGCAATCAGCCCCAGCATTTT. The chain joins TRBV6-2 or TRBV6-3 to TRBJ1-5; D possibly corresponds to TRBD1 (6 bases). The CDR3 has 14 amino acids. Looked up from germline, CDR1 is MNHEY and CDR2 is SVGEGT. Trimming left V 4 bases short and J 2 bases short, with 9 bases between.

The J gene is TRBJ1-1, the V gene TRBV10-3, with TRBD1 matching over 8 bases. Germline V gene sequence: CDR1 ENHRY, CDR2 SYGVKD. The length of the CDR3 is 13 residues. After removal of 11 bases from V and 0 bases from J, the junction contained 5 bases not matched to a gene. The CDR3 DNA follows: TGTGCCTCCTCAGGGGGCCTGAACACTGAAGCTTTCTTT. As protein: CASSGGLNTEAFF.

The chain employs TRBV7-2 and TRBJ2-7; D may be TRBD2 (6 bases). The germline gives CDR1 SGHTA, CDR2 FQGNSA. The CDR3 spans 15 residues. V was pared by 5 bases and J by 0 bases, with 14 bases between. The chain's CDR3 is CASSPTRRDSYEQYF. Here the CDR3 DNA reads TGTGCCAGCAGCCCAACTAGGAGGGACTCCTACGAGCAGTACTTC. Full variable domain (missing parts from reference TRBV7-2 and TRBJ2-7): GAGVSQSPSNKVTEKGKDVELRCDPISGHTALYWYRQSLGQGLEFLIYFQGNSAPDKSGLPSDRFSAERTGGSVSTLTIQRTQQEDSAVYLCASSPTRRDSYEQYFGPGTRLTVT.

The chain employs TRBV25-1 and TRBJ1-1, with D uncertain. Trimming left V 6 bases short and J 1 base short, with 9 bases between. Germline CDR1 and CDR2: MGHDK and SYGVNS. This CDR3 is built from 13 residues. DNA of the CDR3: TGTGCCAGCAGCACAGCAACGAACACTGAAGCTTTCTTT. The encoded protein is CASSTATNTEAFF.

The rearrangement links TRBV5-4 to TRBJ2-2; D is unresolved. The CDR3 extends over 13 amino acids. Trimming shortened V by 0 bases and J by 4 bases, and 4 bases separated the two germline ends. Germline CDR1 and CDR2: SGHNT and YYREEE (reference sequence). This chain's CDR3 is CASSLEPTGELFF. The CDR3 DNA reads TGTGCCAGCAGCTTGGAGCCCACCGGGGAGCTGTTTTTT. The whole variable domain, remainder taken from reference TRBV5-4 and TRBJ2-2, is ETGVTQSPTHLIKTRGQQVTLRCSSQSGHNTVSWYQQALGQGPQFIFQYYREEENGRGNFPPRFSGLQFPNYSSELNVNALELDDSALYLCASSLEPTGELFFGEGSRLTVL.

The chain links TRBV29-1 to TRBJ1-1, with D perhaps matching TRBD1 (6 bases). V was trimmed by 4 bases and J by 5 bases, leaving 14 bases between them. Germline V CDR1 and CDR2: SQVTM, ANQGSEA. The CDR3 has 13 residues. CDR3 sequence reads: CSVVNPDRTEAFF. CDR3 nucleotides: TGCAGCGTTGTAAACCCCGACAGGACTGAAGCTTTCTTT.

The chain links TRBV5-1 to TRBJ1-4; possibly TRBD1 for D (6 bases). V was cut by 3 bases and J by 0 bases, with 9 bases left in between. Germline V gives CDR1 SGHRS, CDR2 YFSETQ. This CDR3 contains 15 residues. This CDR3 reads CASSSTGATNEKLFF. In nucleotides, the CDR3 is TGCGCCAGCAGCTCGACAGGCGCAACTAATGAAAAACTGTTTTTT.

The chain is built from TRBV30 and TRBJ1-6, with D possibly matching TRBD1 (5 bases). Germline values: CDR1 GTSNPN, CDR2 SVGIG (reference sequence). The CDR3 spans 14 residues. With 2 bases removed from V and 8 bases from J, the gap between germline ends came to 13 bases. The CDR3 nucleotides read TGTGCCTGGAGTCGGGCAGGGTCGGATTCACCCCTCCACTTT. Encoded protein: CAWSRAGSDSPLHF.

The chain joins TRBV24-1 to TRBJ1-3; the D is unclear. The V gene's germline CDR1 is KGHDR and CDR2 SFDVKD. V was shortened by 7 bases and J by 0 bases, with 3 bases between the two germline ends. This CDR3 has 12 amino acids. In DNA form, the CDR3 reads TGTGCCACCAGCAGCTCTGGAAACACCATATATTTT. Its protein product is CATSSSGNTIYF.

Here the CDR3 reads CASSIGQAKNTEAFF. The CDR3 region has the DNA TGTGCCAGTAGTATAGGGCAGGCGAAGAACACTGAAGCTTTCTTT. The chain is built from TRBV19 and TRBJ1-1; no clear D gene. The V and J ends lost 1 base and 1 base respectively, with 10 bases between them. The CDR3 has 15 amino acids. In germline, CDR1 is LNHDA, CDR2 SQIVND (reference sequence). The full variable domain, with the rest looked up from reference TRBV19 and TRBJ1-1, is DGGITQSPKYLFRKEGQNVTLSCEQNLNHDAMYWYRQDPGQGLRLIYYSQIVNDFQKGDIAEGYSVSREKKESFPLTVTSAQKNPTAFYLCASSIGQAKNTEAFFGQGTRLTVV.

This clone was observed a few times. This chain links TRBV19 with TRBJ2-7, with D tentatively TRBD2 (5 bases). The CDR3 is 14 residues long. The V end was cut by 5 bases, the J end by 3 bases, with 14 bases between. CDR1 and CDR2 (germline): LNHDA, SQIVND (reference sequence). CDR3 sequence (DNA): TGTGCCAGTAGTTCCCCTAGCACTAACTACGAGCAGTACTTC. The encoded protein is CASSSPSTNYEQYF.

V gene TRBV24-1 combines with J gene TRBJ2-1; possibly TRBD2 for D (5 bases). This CDR3 has 16 amino acids. The V end lost 6 bases, the J end lost 6 bases, and 20 bases lay between the germline ends. Germline V lookup: CDR1 KGHDR, CDR2 SFDVKD. The CDR3 DNA is TGTGCCACCAGTTCGAGCAGGACTCCCCTTCGCAATGAGCAGTTCTTC. The encoded protein is CATSSSRTPLRNEQFF.

The gene calls are TRBV7-2 and TRBJ1-5; a weak D match, TRBD1 (6 bases). The CDR3 runs 14 residues. Trimming took 3 bases from V and 4 from J, leaving 10 bases between them. Germline V gene data show CDR1 as SGHTA and CDR2 as FQGNSA. The CDR3 nucleotides are TGTGCCAGCAGCTTGGGACACCCTAATCAGCCCCAGCATTTT. Protein product: CASSLGHPNQPQHF.

CDR3 in amino acids: CASSSQGFRELFF. The DNA of the CDR3 is TGTGCCAGCAGCTCACAGGGTTTCCGGGAGCTGTTTTTT. This chain connects TRBV5-6 to TRBJ2-2, with D maybe TRBD1 (6 bases). This CDR3 region has 13 residues. Trimming shortened V by 3 bases and J by 9 bases, and 12 bases separated the two germline ends. Germline V gene sequence: CDR1 SGHDT, CDR2 YYEEEE.

V and J are TRBV30 and TRBJ2-5; TRBD2 matches at 12 bases. Looked up from germline, CDR1 is GTSNPN and CDR2 is SVGIG (reference sequence). The CDR3 runs 16 residues. With 2 bases clipped from V and 2 bases from J, the junction kept 6 bases outside the gene matches. This CDR3 is CAWSPMGLAGQETQYF. For the CDR3, the DNA is TGTGCCTGGAGTCCGATGGGACTAGCGGGTCAAGAGACCCAGTACTTC.

This chain joins TRBV11-1 and TRBJ2-7; the match to TRBD1 covers 8 bases. The CDR3 is 13 residues long. Per germline, CDR1 SGHAT and CDR2 FQDESV (reference sequence). The J segment lost 0 bases and the V segment lost 7 bases, leaving 2 bases of the junction unmatched. Here the CDR3 reads CASKGTGSYEQYF. Written as DNA, the CDR3 is TGTGCCAGCAAGGGGACAGGCTCCTACGAGCAGTACTTC. Combining the CDR3 with reference TRBV11-1 and TRBJ2-7 gives the whole variable domain EAEVAQSPRYKITEKSQAVAFWCDPISGHATLYWYRQILGQGPELLVQFQDESVVDDSQLPKDRFSAERLKGVDSTLKIQPAELGDSAMYLCASKGTGSYEQYFGPGTRLTVT.

V and J are TRBV4-1 and TRBJ1-4; TRBD1 matches at 9 bases. The trim removed 2 bases at V and 6 bases at J, leaving 7 bases unmatched. CDR1 MGHRA and CDR2 YSYEKL come from the germline V gene. The CDR3 runs 16 residues. CDR3 sequence: CASSQSGTGTDEKLFF. The CDR3 DNA follows: TGCGCCAGCAGCCAATCCGGGACAGGGACCGATGAAAAACTGTTTTTT.